The 6 T cell receptor beta chains below come from one sample, sequenced in a study of blood T cell repertoires in COVID-19 (dated by TCRdb to 2018 to 2021). The library relied on the immunoSEQ multiplex PCR assay. TCRdb provides this immuneACCESS table in a form limited to in-frame rearrangements. Some clones are lacking; in checked studies, under half of them reflect an unresolved V gene, and why the rest are absent is not known. The sample table records approximately 20,000 clones; approximately 80% of these occur just once. The top ten clonotypes cover 40% to 60% of the sample. Sequenced material: peripheral blood. These receptor sequences come from a man between 65 and 85 years old with acute or convalescent COVID-19.

This clone was counted only a few times. V is TRBV7-2 and J is TRBJ1-1, with 7 positions matching TRBD1. CDR1 is SGHTA and CDR2 is FQGNSA in the germline V gene. Trimming took 4 bases from V and 0 from J; bases not matched to a gene: 2. This CDR3 has 14 amino acids. CDR3 residues: CASSSTGMNTEAFF. The CDR3 bases are TGTGCCAGCAGCTCGACAGGGATGAACACTGAAGCTTTCTTT.

This chain links TRBV28 with TRBJ1-5; weak D call: TRBD1 (6 bases). Per the germline V gene, CDR1 is MDHEN and CDR2 is SYDVKM. This CDR3 has 16 residues. V shed 2 bases and J shed 3 bases, with 14 bases lying between them. CDR3 protein: CASSLVARGHNQPQHF. In DNA, the CDR3 is TGTGCCAGCAGTTTAGTCGCCAGGGGACACAATCAGCCCCAGCATTTT.

The gene calls are TRBV7-8 and TRBJ1-5; 9 bases match TRBD1. With V trimmed by 0 bases and J by 6 bases, 3 bases remained unmatched. Per germline, CDR1 SGHVS and CDR2 FQNEAQ. This CDR3 comprises 15 residues. CDR3 residues: CASSLADRGSQPQHF. The DNA of the CDR3 is TGTGCCAGCAGCTTAGCGGACAGGGGAAGTCAGCCCCAGCATTTT.

The genes are TRBV9 and TRBJ1-4; a possible D gene is TRBD1 (5 bases). Germline loops: CDR1 SGDLS, CDR2 YYNGEE. Trimming took 4 bases from V and 5 from J, leaving 15 bases between them. The CDR3 spans 15 residues. The CDR3 coding sequence is TGTGCCAGCAGCTTCCCGCAGGGAGGAAATGAAAAACTGTTTTTT. Amino acid sequence: CASSFPQGGNEKLFF. Full variable domain (outside the CDR3, taken from reference TRBV9 and TRBJ1-4): DSGVTQTPKHLITATGQRVTLRCSPRSGDLSVYWYQQSLDQGLQFLIQYYNGEERAKGNILERFSAQQFPDLHSELNLSSLELGDSALYFCASSFPQGGNEKLFFGSGTQLSVL.

The chain links TRBV7-7 to TRBJ2-3; TRBD2 matches at 11 bases. Germline V CDR1 and CDR2: SSHAT, FNYEAQ (reference sequence). J was trimmed by 6 bases and V by 2 bases; bases with no gene match: 4. This CDR3 spans 15 amino acids. Here the CDR3 reads CASSLSSGRGDTQYF. The CDR3 nucleotides read TGTGCCAGCAGCTTAAGTAGCGGGAGGGGTGATACGCAGTATTTT.

This clone came up once. V is TRBV27 and J is TRBJ2-3; 8 nucleotides align to TRBD2. The CDR3 loop spans 16 amino acids. Germline loops: CDR1 MNHEY, CDR2 SMNVEV (reference sequence). J gave up 0 bases and V 3 bases, and 5 bases lay outside the gene matches. The CDR3, as DNA: TGTGCCAGCAGTTTGGAAGCTAGCGGGAGCACAGATACGCAGTATTTT. It specifies CASSLEASGSTDTQYF.